The next 25 T cell receptor beta chains were all read from a single sample in a study of cytomegalovirus exposure and HLA in healthy donors. The PCR employed 60 Vbeta primers together with 13 Jbeta primers. Using immunoSEQ multiplex PCR, the repertoire was profiled, and TCRdb retains in-frame clones only, with some absent. The table shows about 120,000 clones, with roughly 80% occurring only once. Input material: PBMCs. Source of these receptors: a man between 60 and 75 years old in good health and CMV-seropositive.

The CDR3 DNA reads as TGTGCCAGCAGTGGGGGGACAGGGCAATTGAACTATGGCTACACCTTC. Protein sequence: CASSGGTGQLNYGYTF. J is TRBJ1-2 and V is TRBV6-1; the match to TRBD1 covers 9 bases. V shed 4 bases, J shed 2 bases, and the junction held 8 bases outside the gene matches. The germline gives CDR1 MNHNS, CDR2 SASEGT. The CDR3 length is 16 residues.

The chain links TRBV7-8 to TRBJ2-5, with D perhaps matching TRBD1 (6 bases). Per germline, CDR1 SGHVS and CDR2 FQNEAQ. The V end was cut by 8 bases, the J end by 7 bases, with 17 bases between. The CDR3 runs to 13 residues. CDR3 region: CASAKPGEGTQYF. The CDR3 nucleotides read TGTGCCAGCGCCAAACCAGGGGAAGGGACCCAGTACTTC.

The rearrangement links TRBV14 to TRBJ1-1; D ambiguous. The germline V gene encodes CDR1 SGHDN and CDR2 FVKESK. This CDR3 is 13 amino acids long. Trimming took off 3 bases at V and 2 bases at J, with 7 bases between the two ends. The CDR3 reads CASSQVYNTEAFF. For the CDR3, the DNA is TGTGCCAGCAGCCAGGTCTATAACACTGAAGCTTTCTTT.

The chain carries TRBV10-3 and TRBJ2-6, with D possibly matching TRBD1 (6 bases). Trimming cost V 4 bases and J 0 bases, with 13 bases left between them. CDR1 and CDR2 from the germline V gene are ENHRY and SYGVKD. The CDR3 is 17 residues long. CDR3 nucleotides: TGTGCCATCAGTGGACAGGTTAGAGCCTCTGGGGCCAACGTCCTGACTTTC. It encodes CAISGQVRASGANVLTF.

This clone was observed a handful of times. The V call is TRBV30, the J call TRBJ1-5; the match to TRBD1 covers 7 bases. This CDR3 has 14 amino acids. Germline CDR1 is GTSNPN and CDR2 is SVGIG (reference sequence). V gave up 5 bases and J gave up 4 bases; unmatched junction bases: 8. For the CDR3, the DNA is TGTGCCTGGGGCTGGACAGGCCTAAATCAGCCCCAGCATTTT. Protein product: CAWGWTGLNQPQHF.

The J gene is TRBJ1-1, the V gene TRBV5-1; the D is unclear. Trimming cost V 4 bases and J 3 bases, with 13 bases left between them. There are 14 residues in the CDR3. Looked up from germline, CDR1 is SGHRS and CDR2 is YFSETQ. CDR3 sequence: CASSLPSEDTEAFF. In DNA form, the CDR3 reads TGCGCCAGCAGCCTTCCTTCGGAGGACACTGAAGCTTTCTTT.

This clone is a singleton in its sample. This chain connects TRBV2 to TRBJ2-7, with 11 bases that match TRBD2. V lost 6 bases to trimming and J lost 6 bases; unmatched junction nucleotides: 4. Per the germline V gene, CDR1 is SNHLY and CDR2 is FYNNEI. This CDR3 has 13 residues. The CDR3 loop reads CASRGLAVVEQYF. The CDR3 DNA is TGTGCCAGCAGGGGACTAGCGGTCGTCGAGCAGTACTTC.

The chain joins TRBV5-1 to TRBJ1-1; maybe TRBD1 (5 bases). This CDR3 has 13 residues. Germline loops: CDR1 SGHRS, CDR2 YFSETQ. Trimming cost V 4 bases and J 6 bases, with 13 bases left between them. CDR3: CASSLSGGPEAFF. In nucleotides, the CDR3 is TGCGCCAGCAGCCTGTCCGGGGGTCCTGAAGCTTTCTTT.

This clone has only a few counts. The chain couples TRBV30 to TRBJ1-4; no clear D gene. Germline CDR1 reads GTSNPN; CDR2 reads SVGIG (reference sequence). This CDR3 contains 14 residues. The V gene lost 0 bases and the J gene lost 0 bases, with 5 bases spanning the gap. The CDR3 region is CAWSVSTTNEKLFF. CDR3 nucleotides: TGTGCCTGGAGTGTGTCTACAACTAATGAAAAACTGTTTTTT.

This clone was found a few times. V usage is TRBV18 and J usage is TRBJ2-7; TRBD1 agrees at 11 bases. CDR1 and CDR2 from the germline V gene are KGHSH and LQKENI. The ends lost 1 base at V and 1 base at J; junction bases unmatched: 9. The CDR3 is 18 amino acids. CDR3: CASSPLGQGARRSYEQYF. The CDR3 nucleotides read TGTGCCAGCTCACCACTCGGACAGGGGGCGAGGCGGTCCTACGAGCAGTACTTC.

The chain couples TRBV30 to TRBJ2-1, with D maybe TRBD2 (5 bases). V was pared by 2 bases and J by 0 bases, with 20 bases between. CDR1 is GTSNPN, CDR2 SVGIG, per germline (reference sequence). The CDR3 is 18 amino acids. This chain's CDR3 is CAWSSQAVLASSYNEQFF. The CDR3 DNA follows: TGTGCCTGGAGTTCCCAGGCGGTCTTAGCGTCCTCCTACAATGAGCAGTTCTTC.

Only a few counts were recorded for this clone. The chain links TRBV6-5 to TRBJ2-1; tentatively, D is TRBD2 (5 bases). The germline gives CDR1 MNHEY, CDR2 SVGAGI. Trimming took off 5 bases at V and 4 bases at J, with 15 bases between the two ends. The CDR3 has 15 amino acids. The CDR3 DNA is TGTGCCAGCAGTCCCGGGATTGGCATTTACAATGAGCAGTTCTTC. It codes for CASSPGIGIYNEQFF.

There are a few counts of this clone. This chain connects TRBV6-1 to TRBJ2-1, with TRBD1 identical over 9 bases. CDR3 length: 15 residues. The V segment lost 8 bases and the J segment 2 bases; nucleotides outside the gene matches: 7. Germline lookup yields CDR1 MNHNS and CDR2 SASEGT. DNA of the CDR3: TGTGCCAGCGTTTTCCGGGACAGGGCCTACAATGAGCAGTTCTTC. This encodes CASVFRDRAYNEQFF.

The rearrangement links TRBV27 to TRBJ1-5; possibly TRBD1 for D (6 bases). V lost 1 base to trimming and J lost 0 bases, with 19 bases between them. CDR1 and CDR2 (germline): MNHEY, SMNVEV (reference sequence). The CDR3 sequence is 19 residues long. CDR3 residues: CASSLLARGSVGSNQPQHF. CDR3 bases: TGTGCCAGCAGTTTATTGGCCAGGGGCTCGGTAGGTAGCAATCAGCCCCAGCATTTT.

This clone showed up just a few times. J is TRBJ2-7 and V is TRBV6-1; 10 nucleotides match TRBD1. The CDR3 runs to 14 residues. V shed 11 bases and J 5 bases; nucleotides not matched to a gene: 12. Germline loops: CDR1 MNHNS, CDR2 SASEGT. The CDR3 loop is CAADLTGTGDEQYF. For the CDR3, the DNA is TGTGCCGCAGACCTTACCGGGACAGGGGACGAGCAGTACTTC.

Turning to this clone: In the same sample, other DNA sequences code for this CDR3. The chain couples TRBV18 to TRBJ2-7, with 8 bases aligning to TRBD2. Germline loops: CDR1 KGHSH, CDR2 LQKENI. J gave up 7 bases and V 3 bases, and 11 bases lay outside the gene matches. The CDR3 covers 15 residues. In nucleotides, the CDR3 is TGTGCCAGCTCACCTACGGGGGGGCCCGGGTGGGAGCAGTACTTC. Amino acid sequence: CASSPTGGPGWEQYF. The variable domain in full, completed from reference TRBV18 and TRBJ2-7, reads NAGVMQNPRHLVRRRGQEARLRCSPMKGHSHVYWYRQLPEEGLKFMVYLQKENIIDESGMPKERFSAEFPKEGPSILRIQQVVRGDSAAYFCASSPTGGPGWEQYFGPGTRLTVT.

The chain employs TRBV28 and TRBJ2-2; 10 positions agree with TRBD2. CDR3 length: 13 amino acids. Looked up from germline, CDR1 is MDHEN and CDR2 is SYDVKM. The V and J ends lost 7 bases and 8 bases, in that order; junction bases with no gene match: 4. CDR3 region: CASKLAGTGELFF. The CDR3 DNA sequence: TGTGCCAGCAAACTAGCGGGAACTGGGGAGCTGTTTTTT.

A few counts support this clone. The chain joins TRBV29-1 to TRBJ2-7; D uncertain. Germline assignment: CDR1 SQVTM and CDR2 ANQGSEA. V was cut by 6 bases and J by 0 bases, with 6 bases left in between. The CDR3 is 11 amino acids. The CDR3 spells CSVVSSYEQYF. Written as DNA, the CDR3 is TGCAGCGTCGTTAGCTCCTACGAGCAGTACTTC.

This clone has more than one count but fewer than ten. The genes are TRBV2 and TRBJ2-7; tentative D call: TRBD2 (7 bases). Trimming stripped 3 bases from V and 6 bases from J, with 15 bases between. Germline V gene lookup returns CDR1 SNHLY and CDR2 FYNNEI. The CDR3 runs 14 residues. The CDR3 loop is CASSDWGGRGEQYF. The CDR3 nucleotides are TGTGCCAGCAGTGATTGGGGGGGCCGGGGCGAGCAGTACTTC.

The genes are TRBV6-5 and TRBJ2-7, with 9 bases that match TRBD1. This CDR3 has 15 residues. Germline CDR1 and CDR2: MNHEY and SVGAGI. V dropped 0 bases and J dropped 3; count of bases not matched to a gene: 3. CDR3 coding DNA: TGTGCCAGCAGTTACTCCGGGACAGGGATCTACGAGCAGTACTTC. This encodes CASSYSGTGIYEQYF.

The V call is TRBV5-1, the J call TRBJ2-3; tentatively, D is TRBD1 (6 bases). CDR1 SGHRS and CDR2 YFSETQ come from the germline V gene. CDR3 length: 14 amino acids. Between the trimmed V and J ends, which lost 0 bases and 7 bases, there was a span of 12 bases. CDR3 nucleotides: TGCGCCAGCAGCTTGGACAGGGTACGGCATACGCAGTATTTT. This codes for CASSLDRVRHTQYF.

This clone is categorized as medium-sized. The genes are TRBV5-6 and TRBJ2-3; TRBD1 might be the D (6 bases). Germline CDR1 is SGHDT and CDR2 is YYEEEE. V shed 0 bases and J shed 1 base, with 9 bases lying between them. The CDR3 runs to 15 residues. CDR3 residues: CASSLEEGGTDTQYF. CDR3 nucleotides: TGTGCCAGCAGCTTGGAAGAGGGGGGCACAGATACGCAGTATTTT.

The genes are TRBV28 and TRBJ1-5; 9 bases match TRBD1. V shed 10 bases and J 6 bases; nucleotides not matched to a gene: 13. Germline CDR1 MDHEN, CDR2 SYDVKM. This CDR3 has 15 amino acids. CDR3 amino acids: CATLRDRGGGQPQHF. CDR3 coding DNA: TGTGCCACCCTCCGAGACAGGGGGGGCGGTCAGCCCCAGCATTTT.

The chain has TRBV28 and TRBJ1-2; 8 nucleotides match TRBD1. J was trimmed by 4 bases and V by 11 bases; bases with no gene match: 9. This CDR3 comprises 13 residues. Per germline, CDR1 MDHEN and CDR2 SYDVKM. Here the CDR3 DNA reads TGTGCCGCTCAGGGGGCGCAGGGCTATGGCTACACCTTC. It codes for CAAQGAQGYGYTF.

The chain recombines TRBV7-3 with TRBJ2-1, with TRBD2 identical over 10 bases. J gave up 13 bases and V 5 bases, and 8 bases lay outside the gene matches. The germline gives CDR1 SGHTA, CDR2 FQGTGA. The CDR3 is made up of 13 amino acids. CDR3 residues: CASSENSGGEQFF. The CDR3 region has the DNA TGTGCCAGCAGCGAAAACAGCGGGGGGGAACAGTTCTTC. Supplemented by reference TRBV7-3 and TRBJ2-1, the full variable domain reads GAGVSQTPSNKVTEKGKYVELRCDPISGHTALYWYRQSLGQGPEFLIYFQGTGAADDSGLPNDRFFAVRPEGSVSTLKIQRTERGDSAVYLCASSENSGGEQFFGPGTRLTVL.